The present T cell receptor (beta chain) was sequenced within a study of blood T cell repertoires in COVID-19. V was cut by 8 bases and J by 0 bases, with 11 bases left in between. There are 14 residues in the CDR3. From germline, CDR1 is LNHDA and CDR2 SQIVND (reference sequence). Original handling: By means of reference gene primer amplification, nucleated cell counts were estimated. Libraries were prepared by immunoSEQ multiplex PCR; TCRdb keeps only in-frame clonotypes and omits some of them. V and J calls and clone size are copied from that table; D and trimming were computed from the DNA. This table has approximately 120,000 clones, just under 80% appearing once.

Sequencing was done on a sample of peripheral blood. This chain links TRBV19 with TRBJ1-5; D not certain. The clonotype comes from a human donor in a cohort sampled during active COVID-19. Here the CDR3 reads CASWADGSNQPQHF. The CDR3 nucleotides read TGTGCCAGTTGGGCCGACGGTAGCAATCAGCCCCAGCATTTT.